This TCR beta chain was recorded in a study of Ad26.COV2.S vaccination and SARS-CoV-2 variants. Across the study: Ad26.COV2.S shots went into the muscle once or twice, 56 days apart.

Documented treatment: roughly 19 received Ad26.COV2.S at low or high dose, single or two shots; five or six received placebo; per-sample allocation not given. Specimens were obtained on day 63 following the first vaccine or placebo injection. Data came from immunoSEQ multiplex PCR; TCRdb stores just in-frame clones and leaves some out. The table shows fewer than 300,000 clones, with around 87% occurring only once. Germline V gives CDR1 DFQATT, CDR2 SNEGSKA (reference sequence). Trimming stripped 3 bases from V and 0 bases from J, with 8 bases between. The CDR3 runs 14 residues. The receptor comes from a person aged 18-65 years who received the Ad26.COV2.S COVID-19 vaccine or a placebo. The source was peripheral blood, collected in a trial of Ad26.COV2.S vaccine versus placebo. The chain has TRBV20-1 and TRBJ2-2, with D unresolved. As DNA, the CDR3 is TGCAGTGCTAGTAACCCCTCGAACACCGGGGAGCTGTTTTTT. This encodes CSASNPSNTGELFF.